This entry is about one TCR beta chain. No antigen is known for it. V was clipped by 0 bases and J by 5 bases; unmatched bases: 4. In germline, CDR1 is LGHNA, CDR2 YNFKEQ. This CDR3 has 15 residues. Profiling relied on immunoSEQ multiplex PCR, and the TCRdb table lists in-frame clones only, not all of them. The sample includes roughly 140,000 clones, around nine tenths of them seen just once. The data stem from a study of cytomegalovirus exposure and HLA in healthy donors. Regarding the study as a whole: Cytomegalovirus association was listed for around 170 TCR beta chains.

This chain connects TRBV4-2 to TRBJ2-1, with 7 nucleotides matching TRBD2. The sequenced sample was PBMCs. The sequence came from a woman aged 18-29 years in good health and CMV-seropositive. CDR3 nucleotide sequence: TGTGCCAGCAGCCAAGATTGGGGGGGACACAATGAGCAGTTCTTC. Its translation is CASSQDWGGHNEQFF.